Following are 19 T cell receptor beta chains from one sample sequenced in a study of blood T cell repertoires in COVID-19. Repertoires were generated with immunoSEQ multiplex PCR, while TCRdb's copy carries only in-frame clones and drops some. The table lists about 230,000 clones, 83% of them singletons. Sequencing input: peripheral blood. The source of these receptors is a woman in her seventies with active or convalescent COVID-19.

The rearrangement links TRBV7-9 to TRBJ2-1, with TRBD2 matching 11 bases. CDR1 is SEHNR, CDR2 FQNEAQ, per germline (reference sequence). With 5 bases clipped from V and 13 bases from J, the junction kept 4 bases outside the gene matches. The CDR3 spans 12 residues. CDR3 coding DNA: TGTGCCAGCAGCCTTACTAGCGGGAGACAGTTCTTC. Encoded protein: CASSLTSGRQFF.

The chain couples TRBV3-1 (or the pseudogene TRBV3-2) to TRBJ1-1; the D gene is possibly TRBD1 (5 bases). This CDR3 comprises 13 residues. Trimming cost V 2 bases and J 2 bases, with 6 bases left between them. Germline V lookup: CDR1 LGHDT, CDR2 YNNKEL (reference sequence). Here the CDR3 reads CASSQTGNTEAFF. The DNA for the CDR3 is TGTGCCAGCAGCCAAACAGGTAACACTGAAGCTTTCTTT.

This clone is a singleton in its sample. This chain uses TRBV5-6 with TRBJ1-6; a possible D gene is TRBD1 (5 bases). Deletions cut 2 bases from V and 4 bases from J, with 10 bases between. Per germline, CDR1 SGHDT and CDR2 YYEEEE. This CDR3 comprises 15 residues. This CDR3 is CASSFIPGYNSPLHF. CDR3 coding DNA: TGTGCCAGCAGCTTCATACCAGGGTATAATTCACCCCTCCACTTT. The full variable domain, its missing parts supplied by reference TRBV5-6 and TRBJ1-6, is DAGVTQSPTHLIKTRGQQVTLRCSPKSGHDTVSWYQQALGQGPQFIFQYYEEEERQRGNFPDRFSGHQFPNYSSELNVNALLLGDSALYLCASSFIPGYNSPLHFGNGTRLTVT.

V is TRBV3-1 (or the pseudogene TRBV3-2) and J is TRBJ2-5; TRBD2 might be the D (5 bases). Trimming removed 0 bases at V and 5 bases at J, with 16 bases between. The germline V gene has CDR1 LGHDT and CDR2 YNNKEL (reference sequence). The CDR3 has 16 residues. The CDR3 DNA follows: TGTGCCAGCAGCCAAGATTGGTCCAGAGCGGCTGAGACCCAGTACTTC. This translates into CASSQDWSRAAETQYF.

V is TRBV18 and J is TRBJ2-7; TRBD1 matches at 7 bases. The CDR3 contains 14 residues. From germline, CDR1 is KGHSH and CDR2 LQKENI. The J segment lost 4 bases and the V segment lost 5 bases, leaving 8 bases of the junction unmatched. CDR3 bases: TGTGCCAGCTCATCCGGGACAGTACAATACGAGCAGTACTTC. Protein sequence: CASSSGTVQYEQYF.

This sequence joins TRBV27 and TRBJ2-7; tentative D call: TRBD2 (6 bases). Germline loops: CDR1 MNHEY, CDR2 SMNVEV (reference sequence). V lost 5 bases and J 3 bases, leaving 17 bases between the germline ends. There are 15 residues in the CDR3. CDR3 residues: CASSRGLDSFYEQYF. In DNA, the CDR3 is TGTGCCAGCAGTCGGGGACTCGATTCATTCTACGAGCAGTACTTC.

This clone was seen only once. CDR3 residues: CASSLGTGIYYGYTF. CDR3 sequence (DNA): TGTGCCAGCAGCCTCGGGACAGGTATATACTATGGCTACACCTTC. The chain links TRBV9 to TRBJ1-2; 8 bases are shared with TRBD1. CDR3 length: 15 residues. CDR1 and CDR2 (germline): SGDLS, YYNGEE. V lost 4 bases to trimming and J lost 3 bases; unmatched junction nucleotides: 8.

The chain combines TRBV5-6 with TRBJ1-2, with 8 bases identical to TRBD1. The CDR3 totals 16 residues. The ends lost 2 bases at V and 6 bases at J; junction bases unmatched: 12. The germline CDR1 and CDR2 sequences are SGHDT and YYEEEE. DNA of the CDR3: TGTGCCAGCAGCTTAAGCGGACAGGGAAGTGTAGATGGCTACACCTTC. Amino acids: CASSLSGQGSVDGYTF.

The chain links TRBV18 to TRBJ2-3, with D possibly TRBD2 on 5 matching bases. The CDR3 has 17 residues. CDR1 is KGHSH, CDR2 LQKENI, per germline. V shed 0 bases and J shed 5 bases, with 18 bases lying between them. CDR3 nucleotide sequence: TGTGCCAGCTCACCACCCCGACAAGGCGGAGGAGTAGATACGCAGTATTTT. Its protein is CASSPPRQGGGVDTQYF.

CDR3 DNA sequence: TGTGCCAGCTCACGAGAGACAGGGGGCGCGAGGGGCACCGGGGAGCTGTTTTTT. Protein product: CASSRETGGARGTGELFF. The chain carries TRBV18 and TRBJ2-2, with 10 positions matching TRBD1. The J segment lost 4 bases and the V segment lost 4 bases, leaving 12 bases of the junction unmatched. Germline V lookup: CDR1 KGHSH, CDR2 LQKENI. The CDR3 runs 18 residues.

The CDR3 region has the DNA TGTGCCAGCAGTCCACCCGACAGAGGAAACACCATATATTTT. This gives the protein CASSPPDRGNTIYF. The J gene is TRBJ1-3, the V gene TRBV28, with D possibly being TRBD1 (5 bases). The germline V gene has CDR1 MDHEN and CDR2 SYDVKM. V lost 5 bases, J lost 4 bases, and 12 bases lay in between. This CDR3 region has 14 residues.

This CDR3 reads CASRQNTGELFF. DNA of the CDR3: TGTGCCAGCAGACAGAACACCGGGGAGCTGTTTTTT. The chain employs TRBV12-3 or TRBV12-4 and TRBJ2-2; D unresolved. This CDR3 has 12 amino acids. Deletions cut 6 bases from V and 1 base from J, with 3 bases between.

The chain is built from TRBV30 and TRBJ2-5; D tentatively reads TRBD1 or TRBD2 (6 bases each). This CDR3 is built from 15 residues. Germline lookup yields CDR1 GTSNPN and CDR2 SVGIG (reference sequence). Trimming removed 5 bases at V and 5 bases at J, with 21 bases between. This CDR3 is CAWGRTAYRGETQYF. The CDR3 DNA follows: TGTGCCTGGGGGAGGACAGCTTACCGTGGGGAGACCCAGTACTTC.

The CDR3 nucleotides are TGTGCCATCAGTGACGAGGACAGGGGAAATGAAAAACTGTTTTTT. Residues: CAISDEDRGNEKLFF. V gene TRBV10-3 combines with J gene TRBJ1-4, with 9 bases matching TRBD1. V gave up 3 bases and J gave up 5 bases; unmatched junction bases: 4. In germline, CDR1 is ENHRY, CDR2 SYGVKD. CDR3 length: 15 amino acids.

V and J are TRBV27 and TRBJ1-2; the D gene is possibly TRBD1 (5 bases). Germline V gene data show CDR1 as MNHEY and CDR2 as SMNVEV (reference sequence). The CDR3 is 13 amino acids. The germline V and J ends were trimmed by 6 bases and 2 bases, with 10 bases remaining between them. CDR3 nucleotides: TGTGCCAGCAGCCCCCGGGGGAACTATGGCTACACCTTC. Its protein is CASSPRGNYGYTF.

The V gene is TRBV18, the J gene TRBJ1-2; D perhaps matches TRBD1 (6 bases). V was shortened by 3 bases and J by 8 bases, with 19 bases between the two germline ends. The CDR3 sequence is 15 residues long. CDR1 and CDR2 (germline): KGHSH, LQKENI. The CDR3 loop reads CASSPTGTKKRGYTF. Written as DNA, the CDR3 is TGTGCCAGCTCACCGACCGGGACAAAAAAAAGAGGCTACACCTTC.

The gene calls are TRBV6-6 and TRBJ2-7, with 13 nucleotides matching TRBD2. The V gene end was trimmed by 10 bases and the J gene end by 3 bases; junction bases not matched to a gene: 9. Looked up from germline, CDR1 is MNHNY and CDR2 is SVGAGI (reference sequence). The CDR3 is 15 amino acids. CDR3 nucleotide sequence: TGTGCCACACTCGGGACTAGCGGGACTCACTACGAGCAGTACTTC. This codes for CATLGTSGTHYEQYF.

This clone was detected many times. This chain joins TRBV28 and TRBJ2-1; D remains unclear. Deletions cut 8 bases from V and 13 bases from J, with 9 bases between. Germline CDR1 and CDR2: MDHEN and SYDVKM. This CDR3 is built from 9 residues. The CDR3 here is CASGHPQFF. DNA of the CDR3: TGTGCCAGCGGGCATCCACAGTTCTTC.

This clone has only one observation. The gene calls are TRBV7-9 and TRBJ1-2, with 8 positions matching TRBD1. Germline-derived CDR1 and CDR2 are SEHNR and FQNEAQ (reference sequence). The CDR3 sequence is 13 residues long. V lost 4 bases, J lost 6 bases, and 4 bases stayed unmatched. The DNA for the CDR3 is TGTGCCAGCAGCTCACAGGGGGTGGATGGCTACACCTTC. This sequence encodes CASSSQGVDGYTF.